The sequence of this T cell receptor (beta chain) was determined in a study of Graves' ophthalmopathy and Graves' hyperthyroidism. The authors amplified TCR beta CDR3 regions, and they did so from RNA transcripts for repertoire sequencing. The authors performed first-round RT-PCR with HTBI primers and then a second-round multiplex PCR. TCRdb re-derived calls from the multiplex PCR reads in MiXCR, one entry per CDR3 protein. Of about 400,000 distinct CDR3 sequences listed, approximately 15% are singletons. V gave up 7 bases and J gave up 2 bases, with 12 bases separating them. The V gene's germline CDR1 is MNHNS and CDR2 SASEGT. CDR3 size: 13 residues. This clonotype has ten or more counts. Its antigen is as yet unknown. Regarding the study as a whole: Detection in blood was also observed for most expanded thyroid clonotypes above 0.001 frequency.

This TCR derives from a young woman with stable Graves' hyperthyroidism. This rearrangement joins TRBV6-1 to TRBJ2-7, with D perhaps matching TRBD1 (5 bases). Specimen: peripheral blood. The CDR3: CASTERQTYEQYF. The CDR3 coding sequence is TGTGCCAGCACAGAACGACAGACCTACGAGCAGTACTTC.